What follows is one TCR beta chain and its context. Its matching antigen is unknown. V lost 0 bases, J lost 3 bases, and 9 bases lay in between. This CDR3 has 15 residues. Germline V gene sequence: CDR1 LNHNV, CDR2 YYDKDF (reference sequence). This entry is derived from a study of siplizumab effects on memory and regulatory T cells. Whole-study results and caveats: Proliferating Tregs in siplizumab cultures were never verified as suppressive. Naive T cells seemed more diverse than memory cells; they also seemed major alloresponse contributors.

Profiling relied on immunoSEQ multiplex PCR, and the TCRdb table lists in-frame clones only, not all of them. Of around 65,000 clones in the sample, 70% to 80% were seen once. The TCR sequence derives from a human donor in good health. The sequencing sample was made of memory CD4+ T cells sorted from blood. The J gene is TRBJ1-5, the V gene TRBV15; D is unresolved. CDR3 in DNA: TGTGCCACCAGCAGAGACCGTCAGGCCAATCAGCCCCAGCATTTT. This translates into CATSRDRQANQPQHF.